This TCR beta chain came from a study of identical twins. General study results and limits: In drawing conclusions, the study used cross-sectional statistical analysis and did not follow the same donors. Twins' surplus sharing was weaker for beta out-of-frame sequences.

Unique molecular identifiers were in the cDNA, with template-switch universal primer binding. A single record per CDR3 protein comes from TCRdb applying MiXCR to the 5' RACE reads. The sample comprises approximately 670,000 distinct CDR3 sequences, 6.1% of which are singletons, and roughly 2% rests with the top ten. Healthy Caucasians supplied all donations. This clonotype was detected many times. As yet, its antigen is unknown. V lost 5 bases and J lost 6; bases outside the gene matches: 17. CDR3 length: 19 amino acids. This sequence joins TRBV12-3 or TRBV12-4 and TRBJ2-1; 12 bases fit TRBD1. This clonotype was sampled from a young man in good health. Sequenced: naive T cells sorted from blood. The CDR3, as DNA: TGTGCCAGCAGTCGCTATGAGGGGAAGGGACAGGGGGCTTCCAATGAGCAGTTCTTC. It specifies CASSRYEGKGQGASNEQFF.